Shown below are 21 T cell receptor beta chains from a single sample sequenced in a study of shared clonotypes between healthy human individuals. Data came from immunoSEQ multiplex PCR; TCRdb stores just in-frame clones and leaves some out. The sample lists 760,000 or so clones; just over 95% were seen once. The naive CD8 subset, CD45RO-negative cells positively selected for CCR7, excluded terminally differentiated effector memory CD45RA+ cells. Sequences were obtained from naive CD8+ T cells sorted from blood. Receptors were obtained from a man aged 25 to 40 in good health.

The chain is built from TRBV11-3 and TRBJ2-1, with 12 bases aligning to TRBD2. After removal of 2 bases from V and 5 bases from J, the junction contained 4 bases not matched to a gene. This CDR3 comprises 16 residues. Looked up from germline, CDR1 is SGHNT and CDR2 is YENEEA. DNA of the CDR3: TGTGCCAGCAGCTTAAGGACTAGCGGGAACCACAATGAGCAGTTCTTC. This sequence encodes CASSLRTSGNHNEQFF.

V is TRBV4-3 and J is TRBJ2-1, with D tentatively TRBD2 (7 bases). The CDR3 runs 16 residues. Germline lookup yields CDR1 LGHNA and CDR2 YSLEER. V lost 4 bases to trimming and J lost 9 bases, with 22 bases between them. This chain's CDR3 is CASSPYLRGAESEQFF. The CDR3 coding sequence is TGCGCCAGCAGCCCGTATCTTCGGGGGGCCGAAAGTGAGCAGTTCTTC.

On this clone: Other DNA sequences in the sample encode the same CDR3. The CDR3: CASSQGTGELFF. For the CDR3, the DNA is TGCGCCAGCAGCCAGGGGACCGGGGAGCTGTTTTTT. The rearrangement uses TRBV4-1 and TRBJ2-2; no firm D call. V lost 3 bases to trimming and J lost 5 bases, with 4 bases between them. The germline gives CDR1 MGHRA, CDR2 YSYEKL. The CDR3 extends over 12 amino acids.

The gene calls are TRBV6-6 and TRBJ1-1; maybe TRBD1 (5 bases). The V end lost 7 bases, the J end lost 12 bases, and 21 bases lay between the germline ends. There are 13 residues in the CDR3. Germline V CDR1 and CDR2: MNHNY, SVGAGI (reference sequence). CDR3 sequence (DNA): TGTGCCAGCACCCCCGGGTCGTCCAGGGAGACTTTCTTT. The encoded protein is CASTPGSSRETFF.

J is TRBJ2-3 and V is TRBV5-1; D possibly corresponds to TRBD2 (6 bases). The CDR3 has 15 amino acids. Between the trimmed V and J ends, which lost 4 bases and 5 bases, there was a span of 17 bases. The germline CDR1 and CDR2 sequences are SGHRS and YFSETQ. This CDR3 reads CASSGGTGEGDTQYF. The DNA for the CDR3 is TGCGCCAGCAGCGGGGGGACGGGTGAGGGAGATACGCAGTATTTT.

The J gene is TRBJ2-1, the V gene TRBV6-4, with 7 positions matching TRBD2. V was clipped by 3 bases and J by 0 bases; unmatched bases: 5. The CDR3 has 16 amino acids. Germline assignment: CDR1 MRHNA and CDR2 SNTAGT. The CDR3: CASSEEGTISYNEQFF. In nucleotides, the CDR3 is TGTGCCAGCAGTGAGGAAGGGACTATCTCCTACAATGAGCAGTTCTTC.

The J gene is TRBJ2-5, the V gene TRBV10-2; a weak D match, TRBD2 (5 bases). Germline values: CDR1 WSHSY, CDR2 SAAADI. This CDR3 is built from 12 residues. V was pared by 8 bases and J by 1 base, with 8 bases between. The CDR3 nucleotides are TGCGCCAGCGAGGGTAGCCAAGAGACCCAGTACTTC. Translation gives CASEGSQETQYF.

The V gene is TRBV27, the J gene TRBJ1-5; tentatively, D is TRBD1 (5 bases). Trimming shortened V by 4 bases and J by 9 bases, and 16 bases separated the two germline ends. The V gene's germline CDR1 is MNHEY and CDR2 SMNVEV (reference sequence). The CDR3 spans 14 residues. The CDR3 is CASSSTGVFWPQHF. The CDR3 bases are TGTGCCAGCAGTTCAACAGGAGTGTTTTGGCCCCAGCATTTT.

This chain connects TRBV9 to TRBJ2-1, with D perhaps matching TRBD1 or TRBD2 (6 bases each). The germline CDR1 and CDR2 sequences are SGDLS and YYNGEE. Trimming took 3 bases from V and 0 from J, leaving 13 bases between them. The CDR3 consists of 16 residues. The CDR3: CASSGGGSGSYNEQFF. In nucleotides, the CDR3 is TGTGCCAGCAGCGGAGGGGGGTCCGGCTCCTACAATGAGCAGTTCTTC.

CDR3 residues: CASSLGDRTEQFF. The CDR3 DNA is TGTGCCAGCAGCTTAGGAGACAGGACTGAGCAGTTCTTC. The gene calls are TRBV7-6 and TRBJ2-1, with D possibly being TRBD1 (6 bases). The V end lost 1 base, the J end lost 9 bases, and 10 bases lay between the germline ends. CDR1 and CDR2 (germline): SGHVS, FNYEAQ. This CDR3 comprises 13 residues.

The chain is built from TRBV27 and TRBJ2-7; D not certain. Germline CDR1 is MNHEY and CDR2 is SMNVEV (reference sequence). The V end was cut by 6 bases, the J end by 0 bases, with 12 bases between. There are 14 residues in the CDR3. CDR3 in amino acids: CASSFIGLSYEQYF. As DNA, the CDR3 is TGTGCCAGCAGCTTTATCGGGCTCTCCTACGAGCAGTACTTC.

This clone was seen once. V usage is TRBV7-9 and J usage is TRBJ2-5, with D uncertain. Germline V gene sequence: CDR1 SEHNR, CDR2 FQNEAQ (reference sequence). V lost 4 bases and J lost 3, with 18 bases in between. This CDR3 is built from 16 residues. CDR3 nucleotides: TGTGCCAGCAGCTCCTCAGTTGGATTCCATAAAGAGACCCAGTACTTC. Its protein product is CASSSSVGFHKETQYF.

The CDR3 DNA reads as TGTGCCAGCTTGAGGCGGGGAACTGGCACCGGGGAGCTGTTTTTT. Encoded protein: CASLRRGTGTGELFF. The chain carries TRBV2 and TRBJ2-2; TRBD2 might be the D (6 bases). The germline V gene encodes CDR1 SNHLY and CDR2 FYNNEI. The CDR3 runs to 15 residues. The V end lost 8 bases, the J end lost 4 bases, and 17 bases lay between the germline ends. The full variable domain, rest sourced from reference TRBV2 and TRBJ2-2, is EPEVTQTPSHQVTQMGQEVILRCVPISNHLYFYWYRQILGQKVEFLVSFYNNEISEKSEIFDDQFSVERPDGSNFTLKIRSTKLEDSAMYFCASLRRGTGTGELFFGEGSRLTVL.

The chain couples TRBV7-9 to TRBJ2-7; 10 bases agree with TRBD1. The trim removed 7 bases at V and 4 bases at J, leaving 7 bases unmatched. The CDR3 totals 14 residues. Germline CDR1 reads SEHNR; CDR2 reads FQNEAQ (reference sequence). In nucleotides, the CDR3 is TGTGCCAGCAATCCCCGGGACAGGGGTTACGAGCAGTACTTC. It codes for CASNPRDRGYEQYF. Full variable domain (rest looked up from reference TRBV7-9 and TRBJ2-7): DTGVSQNPRHKITKRGQNVTFRCDPISEHNRLYWYRQTLGQGPEFLTYFQNEAQLEKSRLLSDRFSAERPKGSFSTLEIQRTEQGDSAMYLCASNPRDRGYEQYFGPGTRLTVT.

This chain connects TRBV6-5 to TRBJ2-2; D is unresolved. This CDR3 has 12 residues. V was trimmed by 5 bases and J by 6 bases, leaving 7 bases between them. Germline V gives CDR1 MNHEY, CDR2 SVGAGI. CDR3 loop: CASSNTPGELFF. The CDR3 coding sequence is TGTGCCAGCAGTAACACCCCCGGGGAGCTGTTTTTT.

The V gene is TRBV28, the J gene TRBJ2-2, with D hard to call. Trimming took 4 bases from V and 4 from J, leaving 10 bases between them. The CDR3 has 14 amino acids. Germline CDR1 and CDR2: MDHEN and SYDVKM. The CDR3 coding sequence is TGTGCCAGCAGTTCCCTAACGTTCACCGGGGAGCTGTTTTTT. This encodes CASSSLTFTGELFF.

Worth noting for this clone: Other DNA sequences of this sample code for an identical CDR3. This rearrangement joins TRBV2 to TRBJ2-3, with a tentative D call TRBD1 (6 bases). The CDR3 sequence is 12 residues long. Between the trimmed V and J ends, which lost 8 bases and 1 base, there was a span of 7 bases. In germline, CDR1 is SNHLY, CDR2 FYNNEI. CDR3 nucleotide sequence: TGTGCCAGCCCAGGGGGCACAGATACGCAGTATTTT. This translates into CASPGGTDTQYF. Combining the CDR3 with reference TRBV2 and TRBJ2-3 gives the whole variable domain EPEVTQTPSHQVTQMGQEVILRCVPISNHLYFYWYRQILGQKVEFLVSFYNNEISEKSEIFDDQFSVERPDGSNFTLKIRSTKLEDSAMYFCASPGGTDTQYFGPGTRLTVL.

This chain joins TRBV28 and TRBJ2-1, with 10 bases that match TRBD2. The germline gives CDR1 MDHEN, CDR2 SYDVKM. CDR3 length: 15 residues. J lost 7 bases, V lost 5 bases, and 8 bases had no gene match. CDR3 nucleotide sequence: TGTGCCAGCAGTCTATACATACTAGCGGGGAATGAGCAGTTCTTC. It is translated as CASSLYILAGNEQFF.

The chain has TRBV27 and TRBJ2-1; 7 bases are shared with TRBD1. CDR1 and CDR2 (germline): MNHEY, SMNVEV (reference sequence). Unmatched junction bases numbered 6, after V lost 8 bases and J lost 5 bases. The CDR3 length is 13 residues. This chain's CDR3 is CASAGTANNEQFF. The DNA for the CDR3 is TGTGCCAGCGCCGGGACAGCCAACAATGAGCAGTTCTTC.

This clone appeared a single time. This chain joins TRBV9 and TRBJ1-1, with TRBD1 as a possible D gene (6 bases). Between the trimmed V and J ends, which lost 5 bases and 0 bases, there was a span of 17 bases. Germline CDR1 SGDLS, CDR2 YYNGEE. The length of the CDR3 is 16 residues. The CDR3 reads CASRPGAVDMNTEAFF. In nucleotides, the CDR3 is TGTGCCAGCAGACCGGGGGCAGTAGACATGAACACTGAAGCTTTCTTT. Full variable domain (outside the CDR3, taken from reference TRBV9 and TRBJ1-1): DSGVTQTPKHLITATGQRVTLRCSPRSGDLSVYWYQQSLDQGLQFLIQYYNGEERAKGNILERFSAQQFPDLHSELNLSSLELGDSALYFCASRPGAVDMNTEAFFGQGTRLTVV.

The gene calls are TRBV29-1 and TRBJ2-2, with a possible D match to TRBD2 (5 bases). Germline loops: CDR1 SQVTM, CDR2 ANQGSEA. Trimming stripped 7 bases from V and 3 bases from J, with 9 bases between. The CDR3 is made up of 12 amino acids. Here the CDR3 reads CSGWEYTGELFF. The CDR3 nucleotides are TGCAGCGGGTGGGAGTACACCGGGGAGCTGTTTTTT.